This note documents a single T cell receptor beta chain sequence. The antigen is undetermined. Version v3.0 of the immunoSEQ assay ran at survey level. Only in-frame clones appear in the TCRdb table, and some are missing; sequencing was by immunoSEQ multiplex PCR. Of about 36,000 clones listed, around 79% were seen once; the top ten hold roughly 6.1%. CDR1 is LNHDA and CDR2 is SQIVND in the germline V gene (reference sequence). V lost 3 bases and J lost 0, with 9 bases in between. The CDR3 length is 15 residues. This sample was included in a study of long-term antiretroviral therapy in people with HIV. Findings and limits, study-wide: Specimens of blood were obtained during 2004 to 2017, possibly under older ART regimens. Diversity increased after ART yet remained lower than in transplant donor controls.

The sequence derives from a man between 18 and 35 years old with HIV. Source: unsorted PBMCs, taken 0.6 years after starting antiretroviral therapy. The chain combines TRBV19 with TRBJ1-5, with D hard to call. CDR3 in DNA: TGTGCCAGTAGTATGGGCGGACTTAGCAATCAGCCCCAGCATTTT. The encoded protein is CASSMGGLSNQPQHF.